What follows is one TCR beta chain and its context. What this receptor recognizes is not known. Nothing much larger sits one base from this clone, and base qualities are not available. These data come from a study of cytomegalovirus exposure and HLA in healthy donors (dated by TCRdb to about 2017). With regard to the full study: In an earlier analysis of roughly 590 of the donors, 276 Gb of sequence data and approximately 100 million unique TCR beta sequences from about 179 million T cells were reported. About 300 gigabases of sequencing data and approximately 80 million unique TCR sequences were included in an early release covering under 650 HLA-typed donors. Donor age, sex, ethnicity and CMV serostatus were compiled together with the repertoire data. The study used immunosequencing to profile the T cell repertoires of approximately 630 subjects and linked those repertoires to cytomegalovirus serostatus. Along with the roughly 710-subject first cohort, a separate validation cohort of some 130 different subjects was used. The genetic ancestry cluster associated with self-reported Caucasian donors included roughly 84% of the roughly 400 genotyped donors. Across some 400 genotyped donors of the cohort, an average of about 240,000 unique TCR beta nucleotide sequences per donor were sequenced, and roughly 18% of those sequences were non-productive. In a later analysis, previously published TCR beta repertoires from roughly 710 donors were re-analyzed and high-resolution HLA genotyping was added so that TCR occurrence patterns could be studied. All discovery cohort repertoires had been generated using a single sequencing platform. About five DR-DQ haplotypes were treated as single units for association and clustering because of strong linkage in the cohort. Class I and class II HLA loci were covered by the typing at four-digit resolution. To predict cytomegalovirus infection status, the study brought together high-throughput TCR immunosequencing, statistical association of individual TCRs with disease status, and machine learning. The aim of the study was to test whether cataloging public T cell receptors could identify signatures of past pathogen exposure. To decide whether each TCR beta V gene segment behaved as functional or pseudogenic, an earlier analysis of some 540 of the donors relied on high-throughput TCR beta sequencing. The number of typed donors differed by locus: about 629-630 for A, B, C, DRB1 and DQB1; roughly 510 for DQA1; 606 for DPA1; and roughly 450 for DPB1. In the later analysis, no new phenotypic data were used to find candidate immune exposures; instead, reliance was placed on TCR beta sequences and their occurrence across donors. A later genetic analysis took genome-wide SNP genotypes for about 55% of the 666 donors and used that subset as a discovery cohort. Summary of the overall study and its limitations: Because some donors lacked HLA typing at each locus, the association tests relied only on the typed subset. The 87-base-pair reads could not distinguish some IMGT-functional V segments, including TRBV6-2 and TRBV6-3, so those segments were excluded. A cluster of highly shared sequence variants was judged likely to represent a technical artifact of the sequencing pipeline. Because counts were too low, seventeen rarely observed V segments, including chromosome 9 orphons, were left out of the earlier analysis of 587 of the donors. According to a later genetic analysis, donors in an Asian-associated ancestry cluster had fewer N-insertions in productive TCRs than the approximately 670-donor mean. Correlated functional status among segregating V segments might be attributable to linkage disequilibrium, but an unknown experimental factor could not be ruled out. In a later analysis, TCR association rates were found to vary across HLA loci, with the most associated TCRs seen for DRB1 alleles and the fewest for HLA-C alleles. An earlier analysis of 587 of the donors showed that most TCR beta V segments appeared in productive rearrangements either about 87% or about 30% of the time, which broadly matched IMGT annotations. Assigning TCR associations to individual alleles was difficult when HLA alleles, especially DR and DQ, strongly co-occurred. In a later analysis, several top co-occurrence clusters were reported to appear linked to parvovirus B19, influenza, CMV and Epstein-Barr virus. A later analysis found that HLA-associated TCR beta chains were more clonally expanded and had lower generation probabilities than equally common non-associated chains. The classifier was reported to diagnose cytomegalovirus status with high specificity and sensitivity in both the original cohort and the validation cohort. Most TCR sequences were observed very rarely across donors, whereas some public TCRs were present in many individuals. In vitro tests confirmed that three of the cytomegalovirus-associated TCR beta chains recognize cytomegalovirus antigens. In the study, some 160 TCR beta chains were listed as associated with cytomegalovirus. According to a later analysis, most CMV-associated TCR beta chains appeared to be HLA-restricted, and the HLA associations seemed to be driven largely by CMV exposure. A further reported finding was that TCR beta sequences accurately predicted the HLA-A and HLA-B alleles for most subjects in the first cohort. Sequencing depth was assumed to be roughly uniform across donors in the presence/absence analyses, though that assumption may not hold. It was suggested by the authors that the approach could potentially be generalized to other disease states and immunological phenotypes. For the cohort, immune exposure information was limited to CMV serostatus. At a false discovery rate of 0.05, a later analysis linked about 16,000 TCR beta sequences to specific HLA alleles. An association between a missense DCLRE1C variant and V-gene and J-gene trimming of TCR beta chains was found in a later genetic analysis and replicated in an independent cohort. In this cohort, only TCR beta chains were sequenced, and detectable features were limited by the absence of alpha or paired-chain data.

To prepare the library, the immunoSEQ multiplex PCR assay was applied. For the multiplex PCR, a mixture combining 60 forward primers for TCR Vbeta segments and 13 reverse primers for TCR Jbeta segments was used. The CDR3 region of rearranged TCR beta genes was amplified from genomic DNA by a multiplex PCR assay. Amplified TCR beta libraries were sequenced as 87-base-pair reads on the Illumina HiSeq System. Concerning the study's data processing: A later analysis counted approximately 74 million unique TCR beta chains across the 690 or so repertoires, and around 9.9 million of these chains were shared by at least two donors. Raw reads were error-corrected and collapsed into unique sequences with a nearest-neighbor algorithm that merged closely related sequences to remove PCR and sequencing errors. CDR3 sequences were aligned to IMGT reference sequences to assign V, D and J gene segments. For a sequence to be retained, a match of at least six nucleotides to both a V gene segment and a J gene segment was required. Rearrangements were called productive when the CDR3 lacked stop codons and stayed in frame with V and J; all others were non-productive. Following IMGT convention, CDR3 was defined as the stretch from the second conserved V-encoded cysteine to the conserved J-encoded phenylalanine. The earlier analysis of roughly 590 of the donors excluded any sequence lacking an unambiguous match to a single V gene segment. In an earlier analysis of approximately 610 of the donors, V segments were called functional above 56.7% productive rearrangements and were called segregating when the between-donor standard deviation exceeded 5%. A statistical classification framework was built to diagnose cytomegalovirus status from the catalog of TCR beta chain sequences. In a later analysis, TCR nucleotide sequences were compared against IMGT/GENE-DB human TR gene sequences so that V and J genes could be assigned. The TCRdist pipeline was used in a later analysis to assign CDR3 sequences and most-parsimonious VDJ recombination scenarios. In a later analysis, each TCR beta chain was defined by its CDR3 amino acid sequence together with its V-gene family, and reads without a unique V-gene family were excluded. In a later analysis, a few hundred highly shared, low-generation-probability nucleotide sequences were removed to address suspected cross-contamination and a sequencing artifact. In a later analysis, a clonal expansion index was calculated for each public chain from normalized within-repertoire ranks of inferred template counts. A later analysis computed generation probabilities with a VDJ recombination model fitted to out-of-frame rearrangements, and checked the results against IGoR. Hypergeometric tests were used in a later analysis to score TCR-TCR, TCR-HLA and TCR-CMV co-occurrence, with a repertoire-size bias correction applied to the TCR pairs. In a later analysis, false discovery rates were estimated by permuting HLA or CMV assignments 20 times. In a later analysis, co-occurring TCRs were grouped using DBSCAN, and TCRdist sequence similarity was added for clustering within HLA-allele-positive subsets. Repertoires with fewer than 30,000 or more than 120,000 public chains, plus five repertoires with anomalous nucleotide sharing, were excluded from co-occurrence clustering. This is the immuneACCESS table as TCRdb keeps it, with only in-frame sequences that have V and J called. A part of the clones is gone; compared with another copy, unresolved V genes explain less than half, and the rest is unexplained. V and J calls and clone size are as listed in that table; D and trimming were resolved from the DNA. Within this sample are about 160,000 clones, with 80% to 85% of them counted one time only. 0.95% to 1% of the sample comes from the top ten.

The germline ends are 8 bases apart after V is trimmed by 5 bases and J by 0 bases. The CDR3, cysteine through phenylalanine, is 14 amino acids long. Just CDR3 DNA is preserved here, 42 bases in frame from base 1. The germline V gene encodes CDR1 SNHLY and CDR2 FYNNEI. The cohort was made up of roughly 670 healthy bone marrow donors. At the time of sampling, all cohort members were nominally healthy, though unrecorded immune exposures were likely present. The donor tested CMV seropositive, placing the donor among the roughly 300 seropositive members of the cohort. A peripheral blood sample was provided by each donor, and peripheral blood mononuclear cells were used for TCR beta sequencing. The Qiagen DNeasy Blood Extraction Kit was used to extract genomic DNA from the blood cell samples.

This clonotype was obtained from a girl aged 2-9 years in good health and CMV-seropositive. The sample taken for sequencing was PBMCs. The rearranged chain carries TRBV2 and TRBJ2-1; D gene: possibly TRBD2, on 5 matching bases. The DNA reads TGTGCCAGCAGTAAGCGGAGCTCCTACAATGAGCAGTTCTTC. Translated, this is CASSKRSSYNEQFF.